Listed below are T cell receptor beta chains from one sample, sequenced in a study of CD8 T cells in Susac syndrome. TCRdb re-called the immunoSEQ multiplex PCR reads with MiXCR, one entry per CDR3 protein. This sample yields about 52,000 distinct CDR3 sequences, of which 93% are seen a single time; less than 0.55% belongs to the top ten. What was sequenced was CD8+ T cells from PBMCs. These TCRs come from a human donor with multiple sclerosis. CDR3s leave out the opening cysteine and the closing phenylalanine or tryptophan.

v_gene: TRBV6-1; j_gene: TRBJ2-5; CDR3aa: ASSRLTGGEVQETQY
v_gene: TRBV28; j_gene: TRBJ1-6; CDR3aa: ASSFDRGNSPLH
v_gene: TRBV7-3; j_gene: TRBJ2-1; CDR3aa: ASSPSPSSYNEQF
v_gene: TRBV11-2; j_gene: TRBJ1-2; CDR3aa: ASSLDPATGHGYT
v_gene: TRBV9; j_gene: TRBJ1-1; CDR3aa: ASSVQEDFTEAF
v_gene: TRBV2; j_gene: TRBJ1-2; CDR3aa: ASSYQGRANYGYT
v_gene: TRBV19; j_gene: TRBJ2-7; CDR3aa: ASSPGGTGLIYEQY
v_gene: TRBV9; j_gene: TRBJ2-1; CDR3aa: ASSVGGLAGGNEQF
v_gene: TRBV11-2; j_gene: TRBJ2-2; CDR3aa: ASSLGFTGELF
v_gene: TRBV7-9; j_gene: TRBJ2-1; CDR3aa: ASSLGSPTYNEQF
v_gene: TRBV11-1; j_gene: TRBJ2-2; CDR3aa: ASSLREFTGELF
v_gene: TRBV30; j_gene: TRBJ1-1; CDR3aa: AWSPNTGNTEAF
v_gene: TRBV4-1; j_gene: TRBJ1-2; CDR3aa: ASSYRGGNYGYT
v_gene: TRBV6-1; j_gene: TRBJ2-7; CDR3aa: ASSLVTVLSYEQY
v_gene: TRBV6-5; j_gene: TRBJ1-4; CDR3aa: ASSYSLGDTPTNEKLF
v_gene: TRBV6-2/TRBV6-3; j_gene: TRBJ1-5; CDR3aa: ASSLGTGEYLGNQPQH
v_gene: TRBV19; j_gene: TRBJ1-6; CDR3aa: ASSIWTGNSPLH
v_gene: TRBV27; j_gene: TRBJ1-2; CDR3aa: ASSMYGYT
v_gene: TRBV19; j_gene: TRBJ1-1; CDR3aa: ASSIRGFTEAF
v_gene: TRBV7-9; j_gene: TRBJ2-1; CDR3aa: ASSYQAHEQF
v_gene: TRBV3-1; j_gene: TRBJ1-3; CDR3aa: ASSHGEENTIY
v_gene: TRBV3-1; j_gene: TRBJ2-2; CDR3aa: ASSPRTSGGAGELF
v_gene: TRBV9; j_gene: TRBJ1-5; CDR3aa: ASGGGGQPQH
v_gene: TRBV6-1; j_gene: TRBJ1-1; CDR3aa: ASKWVNTEAF
v_gene: TRBV4-3; j_gene: TRBJ2-5; CDR3aa: ASSQDSNRGQETQY
v_gene: TRBV20-1; j_gene: TRBJ2-2; CDR3aa: SARVLRDTAPTGELF
v_gene: TRBV4-1; j_gene: TRBJ2-4; CDR3aa: ASSLGLVQY
v_gene: TRBV20-1; j_gene: TRBJ2-1; CDR3aa: SARRLDTYNEQF
v_gene: TRBV6-5; j_gene: TRBJ2-7; CDR3aa: ASGTSIEQY
v_gene: TRBV6-2/TRBV6-3; j_gene: TRBJ2-3; CDR3aa: ASGLLQAGGTDTQY
v_gene: TRBV6-5; j_gene: TRBJ2-1; CDR3aa: ASSYRWGARGEQF
v_gene: TRBV5-4; j_gene: TRBJ2-2; CDR3aa: ASSTAGDTGELF
v_gene: TRBV7-9; j_gene: TRBJ1-2; CDR3aa: ASSQGLRGYT
v_gene: TRBV29-1; j_gene: TRBJ2-1; CDR3aa: SVEDLSAAYNEQF
v_gene: TRBV25-1; j_gene: TRBJ2-7; CDR3aa: ASGAGAYEQY
v_gene: TRBV4-3; j_gene: TRBJ1-3; CDR3aa: ASSQAAISGNTIY
v_gene: TRBV9; j_gene: TRBJ1-2; CDR3aa: ASSTRDGDYGYT
v_gene: TRBV4-3; j_gene: TRBJ1-2; CDR3aa: ASSQPDRANYGYT
v_gene: TRBV10-2; j_gene: TRBJ1-2; CDR3aa: ASSEPPFGDRRHYGYT
v_gene: TRBV4-2; j_gene: TRBJ1-2; CDR3aa: ASSQDSPLDGYT
v_gene: TRBV14; j_gene: TRBJ2-7; CDR3aa: ASSQDWQTYEQY
v_gene: TRBV6-5; j_gene: TRBJ1-6; CDR3aa: ASSLAENSPLH
v_gene: TRBV5-4; j_gene: TRBJ1-2; CDR3aa: ASSLSDSYGYT
v_gene: TRBV13; j_gene: TRBJ1-1; CDR3aa: ASSLDTEAF
v_gene: TRBV6-5; j_gene: TRBJ1-6; CDR3aa: ASSFVHTDRAPLH
v_gene: TRBV7-6; j_gene: TRBJ2-7; CDR3aa: ASSLNGIRDEQY
v_gene: TRBV3-1; j_gene: TRBJ2-3; CDR3aa: ASSHSTDTQY
v_gene: TRBV6-5; j_gene: TRBJ1-2; CDR3aa: ASSHRQGSYYGYT
v_gene: TRBV4-3; j_gene: TRBJ2-3; CDR3aa: ASSQDGPGRTTQY
v_gene: TRBV28; j_gene: TRBJ1-2; CDR3aa: ATKAGGAFTTNYGYT